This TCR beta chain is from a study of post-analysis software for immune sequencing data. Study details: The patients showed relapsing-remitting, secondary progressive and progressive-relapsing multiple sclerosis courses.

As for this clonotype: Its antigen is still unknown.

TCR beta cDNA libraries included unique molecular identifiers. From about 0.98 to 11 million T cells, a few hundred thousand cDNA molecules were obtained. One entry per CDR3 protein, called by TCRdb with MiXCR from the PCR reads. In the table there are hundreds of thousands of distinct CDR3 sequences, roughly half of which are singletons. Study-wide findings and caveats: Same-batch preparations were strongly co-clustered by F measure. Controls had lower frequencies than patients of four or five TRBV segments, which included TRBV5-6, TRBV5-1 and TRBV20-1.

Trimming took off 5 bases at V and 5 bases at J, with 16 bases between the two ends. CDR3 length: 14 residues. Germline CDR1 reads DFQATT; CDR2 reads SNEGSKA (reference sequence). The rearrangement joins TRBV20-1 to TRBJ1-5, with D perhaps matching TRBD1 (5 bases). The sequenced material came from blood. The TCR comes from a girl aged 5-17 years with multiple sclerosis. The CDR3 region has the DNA TGCAGTGCTCCAGGGCTGACCCCCTATCAGCCCCAGCATTTT. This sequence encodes CSAPGLTPYQPQHF.